The source of this T cell receptor beta chain is a study of regulatory T cells in long-lasting Graves disease (dated by TCRdb to the early 2020s). The study in broad terms: In the newly diagnosed Graves' disease group, patients had been taking antithyroid drugs for less than 3 months. Patients with persistent Graves' disease were compared with patients with newly diagnosed Graves' disease using TCR sequencing and RNA sequencing of peripheral blood. The study was conducted in China and was registered as a clinical trial. A total of 33 samples underwent TCR sequencing: about 13 from persistent and some 20 from newly diagnosed Graves' disease patients.

What the authors observed across the whole study: The study examined only peripheral blood because the primary lesion, thyroid tissue, could not be accessed. Sequencing and analysis were restricted to the TCR beta chain. The authors noted that the small sample size was a limitation that may lower accuracy. TRBV28, TRBJ1-2 and TRBJ2-5 were preferentially used in persistent disease, while TRBV20-1 and TRBJ2-1 were favored in newly diagnosed disease. Persistent patients shared more public clonotypes among themselves (fewer than 3,000) than newly diagnosed patients did (roughly 910). Compared with newly diagnosed patients, persistent Graves' disease patients had lower TCR Shannon entropy and fewer highly expanded clones, which suggests clonal expansion.

CDR1 and CDR2 are drawn from the germline V gene: SNHLY, FYNNEI. Cut back by 6 bases and 2 bases, the V and J ends lie 13 bases apart. Its CDR3 holds 14 amino acids, cysteine through phenylalanine. Only the CDR3 portion is preserved as DNA: 42 bases, with reading frame beginning at the first base. The library came from multiplex PCR. The reads were generated on an Illumina HiSeq 4000. iRepertoire HTBI primers and Arm-PCR amplification of CDR3 regions were used to construct TCR beta libraries. Before sequencing, the PCR products underwent gel purification. Per the source publication's procedure: A total of roughly 65 TRBV and 14 TRBJ segments were identified across samples and were used for gene usage analysis of CDR3 amino acid clonotypes. COPE and FqMerger were used to merge the filtered high-quality paired reads into contigs. BLAST was used to align contigs to the IMGT TRBV, TRBD and TRBJ reference genes, and CDR3 was defined following IMGT. Clonotypes above 0.1% frequency were classified as highly expanded clones. Shannon entropy served as the measure of repertoire diversity, while the Gini coefficient captured V-J evenness. A clonotype found in more than one individual was treated as public. In-frame beta chains were kept once TCRdb had trimmed the public reads at Q25 with fastp and called clones with MiXCR. Every entry covers one CDR3 protein and lists the most common genes and DNA from its rows. None of the V and J calls come from the authors' own analysis; TCRdb made them. This sample comprises 350,000 to 500,000 distinct CDR3 sequences, 11% to 15% of them detected only once. Roughly 18% of the sample comes from the top ten.

The time point label, as the study defines it: newly diagnosed GD, antithyroid drugs for less than 3 months. RNA was extracted from PBMCs in TRIzol for both TCR sequencing and RNA sequencing. The diagnosis of Graves' disease followed American Thyroid Association guidelines. Patients for the study were recruited at an endocrinology department in Xi'an, China. Each patient gave approximately 10 milliliters of peripheral blood, collected in an EDTA anticoagulant tube. Ficoll Paque Plus density gradient separation was used to isolate PBMCs, and no additional T cell sorting was done. An Agilent 2100 Bioanalyzer and agarose gel were used to check RNA quality, while a NanoDrop 2000 measured RNA concentration. Ten or more counts support this clonotype. Its antigen remains unidentified. The sample holds no much larger clone one base away, and base qualities are not on file. The data were also submitted as part of a second study, on T cells in Graves' hyperthyroidism and ophthalmopathy. From that second study: Stable Graves' hyperthyroidism was defined as the absence of progression to ophthalmopathy over 18 months of follow-up. Hyperthyroidism patients were newly diagnosed, had a disease duration of under 2 months, and were aged 18 to 65 years. Exclusion was applied to patients with uncontrolled infections, other autoimmune diseases, pregnancy or lactation. Diagnoses were established on the basis of clinical symptoms, serum thyroxine and TRAb, thyroid ultrasound, and orbital computed tomography. A first-round RT-PCR of the TCR CDR3 used the HTBI primer set with the Qiagen OneStep RT-PCR kit. Most expanded thyroid clonotypes (frequency above 0.001) were also detected in blood, a finding suggesting that blood repertoires may reflect thyroid immune responses. A model built on a 13 V-J signature distinguished ophthalmopathy from stable hyperthyroidism, reaching 85% to 90% sensitivity and around 82% specificity in cross-validation and 80%/75% in testing. In validation, the model predicted progression to ophthalmopathy a median of around 6.5 months before onset, with over 60% sensitivity and 72.22% specificity. To identify TCR V-J signatures that set the groups apart, the researchers used a discovery cohort of more than 95 patients, made up of around 42 with Graves' ophthalmopathy and some 56 with stable Graves' hyperthyroidism. Prospective prediction of ophthalmopathy was tested in an independent validation cohort consisting of 18 hyperthyroidism patients and more than 15 patients who later progressed to ophthalmopathy. The roughly 94 discovery patients were randomly divided into training and test sets at a 7:3 ratio. Thyroid tissue and blood T-cell repertoires from six or seven Graves' hyperthyroidism patients were also compared in the study. After blood sampling, hyperthyroidism patients were treated with methimazole at a starting dose of 30 mg daily, and ophthalmopathy patients were treated with high-dose intravenous methylprednisolone. The libraries were constructed in a second round of multiplex PCR and then size-selected and purified. Libraries were sequenced paired-end with 100 bp reads on an Illumina HiSeq2000. Raw data were processed with SOAPnuke, discarding reads with adapters, uncalled bases, mean Phred below 15, or no exact constant-primer or identifier match. COPE v1.2.5 was used to merge high-quality paired reads, and clonotypes were defined as unique nucleotide sequences. Clonotypes were aligned to IMGT TRBV, TRBD and TRBJ reference segments using MiTCR v1.1. Analysis was restricted to V-J combinations with a frequency above 0.0001, which covered over 98% of repertoires. The TCS score was defined as the ratio of F50 (clonal expansion) to E x V (chaos), calculated using BLOSUM62-based TCRdist between CDR3 peptides within each V-J. Welch's t-statistics and random forest reduced around 550 V-J features to roughly 13, which were used in a naive Bayes classifier (R e1071). Sample size was not statistically predetermined, and blinding of investigators to group allocation was not performed. TCR Vbeta CDR3 sequencing of approximately 140 peripheral blood samples (more than 40 ophthalmopathy, some 75 hyperthyroidism and approximately 17 progressor patients) is reported in the paper.

The sample consisted of peripheral blood mononuclear cells (PBMCs), taken at new diagnosis, from a patient treated with antithyroid drugs. This clonotype was obtained from a woman in her forties or fifties with Graves disease. Donor details come from another sample of the same person, matched by shared clones. The sequence links TRBV2 to TRBJ1-1, with the D gene not confidently named. For the CDR3, the sequence is CASRDFTDNTEAFF. The DNA sequence reads TGTGCCAGCAGGGATTTTACAGACAACACTGAAGCTTTCTTT.